The T cell receptor beta chain under discussion was sequenced for a study of shared clonotypes between healthy human individuals. The germline CDR1 and CDR2 sequences are MNHNS and SASEGT. The junction had 7 bases not matched to a gene; V was cut back by 8 bases and J by 3 bases. This CDR3 is 13 amino acids long. The authors ran the assay at deep level. Authors' data handling: Filtering differed for immunoSEQ, which gave only junction sequences without quality scores. Only in-frame clones appear in the TCRdb table, and some are missing; sequencing was by immunoSEQ multiplex PCR. The V and J calls and clone size were taken over from that table, and D and trimming were inferred from the DNA. The sample has about a million clones; 65% to 80% are singletons. This clone has a count of ten or more.

The sequenced material came from memory CD4+ T cells sorted from blood. Subset noted: CD45RA-negative fraction. The chain carries TRBV6-1 and TRBJ2-7, with TRBD2 matching over 7 bases. This sequence originates from a man aged 18 to 30 in good health. In nucleotides, the CDR3 is TGTGCCAGCGGTCAGCGGGACCTCTACGAGCAGTACTTC. This sequence encodes CASGQRDLYEQYF.